One and the same sample provided the 17 T cell receptor beta chains below, sequenced in a study of blood T cells in healthy people across ages. Alongside a J-beta primer mix, a sample-barcoded 5' primer served in a second PCR lasting about 7 to 11 cycles. TCRdb re-called the 5' RACE reads with MiXCR, one entry per CDR3 protein. The table has over 600,000 distinct CDR3 sequences, around half seen once. The sample was blood. The receptors here all came from a man aged 80 or over in good health.

The chain links TRBV27 to TRBJ2-4, with D uncertain. The DNA end favors TRBJ2-7, so the J call may be wrong. CDR3 size: 16 residues. CDR1 MNHEY and CDR2 SMNVEV come from the germline V gene (reference sequence). The CDR3 DNA follows: TGTGCCAGCAGTAAGCTGGGCTCTTCTCAGGCCTACGAGCAGTACTTC. It translates to CASSKLGSSQAYEQYF.

This clonotype showed up just a few times. V and J are TRBV4-3 and TRBJ2-3, with TRBD2 matching over 13 bases. Germline CDR1 is LGHNA and CDR2 is YSLEER. With V trimmed by 4 bases and J by 5 bases, 6 bases remained unmatched. This CDR3 has 16 amino acids. The CDR3 DNA reads as TGCGCCAGCAGCCCGGGACTAGCGGGGTTGATAGATACGCAGTATTTT. Its protein product is CASSPGLAGLIDTQYF.

V is TRBV15 and J is TRBJ2-2; D gene ambiguous. Germline V gene sequence: CDR1 LNHNV, CDR2 YYDKDF (reference sequence). Trimming pared 0 bases from V and 2 bases from J, leaving 7 bases between. CDR3 length: 15 amino acids. The CDR3: CATSRDIGNTGELFF. CDR3 nucleotide sequence: TGTGCCACCAGCAGAGATATCGGTAACACCGGGGAGCTGTTTTTT.

The rearrangement joins TRBV10-2 to TRBJ2-3; 11 positions agree with TRBD2. Germline values: CDR1 WSHSY, CDR2 SAAADI. V lost 6 bases and J lost 2; bases outside the gene matches: 7. The CDR3 spans 16 residues. CDR3 in amino acids: CASRRAGLADTDTQYF. The CDR3, as DNA: TGCGCCAGCAGGAGGGCGGGACTAGCGGACACAGATACGCAGTATTTT.

This clonotype was recorded a few times. V is TRBV2 and J is TRBJ2-3; D unclear. Looked up from germline, CDR1 is SNHLY and CDR2 is FYNNEI. The CDR3 totals 11 residues. Trimming shortened V by 7 bases and J by 3 bases, and 5 bases separated the two germline ends. The CDR3 nucleotides read TGTGCCAGCACCCCAACAGATACGCAGTATTTT. It translates to CASTPTDTQYF.

As to this clonotype: A much larger clonotype is one base distant, so this may be a read error. J is TRBJ2-3 and V is TRBV28; a possible D gene is TRBD2 (6 bases). The CDR3 covers 19 residues. Germline assignment: CDR1 MDHEN and CDR2 SYDVKM. The ends were cut back, 2 bases at V and 3 bases at J, with 24 bases in the middle. The DNA for the CDR3 is TGTGCCAGCAGTTTACCAACCGGGACTGGCGGCAGGAGTACAGATACGCAGTATTTT. Translation: CASSLPTGTGGRSTDTQYF.

The chain has TRBV10-3 and TRBJ1-6, with 7 bases aligning to TRBD1. This CDR3 spans 15 amino acids. V lost 6 bases, J lost 8 bases, and 10 bases stayed unmatched. Germline values: CDR1 ENHRY, CDR2 SYGVKD. CDR3 DNA sequence: TGTGCCATCAGAGCCGGGCAGGGGGTTGATTCACCCCTCCACTTT. It yields the protein CAIRAGQGVDSPLHF.

Turning to this clonotype: Germline is not matched at one junction end, which may reflect a read error. This sequence joins TRBV25-1 and TRBJ1-4; 8 bases agree with TRBD1. The CDR3 has 13 amino acids. CDR1 is MGHDK and CDR2 is SYGVNS in the germline V gene. This CDR3 reads CASTGQGNEKLFF. CDR3 in DNA: TGTGCCAGCACCGGACAGGGCAATGAGAAACTGTTTTTT.

The CDR3 bases are TGTGCCAGCAGTGGAGCGCACAATGAGCAGTTCTTC. Its protein product is CASSGAHNEQFF. The chain recombines TRBV25-1 with TRBJ2-1; D is ambiguous. V shed 4 bases and J shed 5 bases, with 6 bases lying between them. This CDR3 region has 12 residues. Germline V gives CDR1 MGHDK, CDR2 SYGVNS.

The rearrangement links TRBV15 to TRBJ2-5; D gene unclear. Germline CDR1 LNHNV, CDR2 YYDKDF (reference sequence). With 3 bases removed from V and 11 bases from J, the gap between germline ends came to 10 bases. The CDR3 totals 11 residues. The CDR3 DNA reads TGTGCCACCAGCAGGGTCAATGAGCAGTACTTC. The encoded protein is CATSRVNEQYF.

Details on this clonotype: A much bigger clone sits one base away, suggesting this may be a read error. V and J are TRBV12-3 or TRBV12-4 and TRBJ2-5; D possibly corresponds to TRBD1 (6 bases). The CDR3 is 16 residues long. The V end was cut by 6 bases, the J end by 11 bases, with 28 bases between. The CDR3 sequence: CASRKHRESSYNEQYF. Written as DNA, the CDR3 is TGTGCCAGCAGAAAACACAGGGAAAGCTCCTACAATGAGCAGTACTTC.

The chain employs TRBV7-9 and TRBJ1-4; a possible D gene is TRBD1 (6 bases). Germline V gives CDR1 SEHNR, CDR2 FQNEAQ (reference sequence). Trimming took off 4 bases at V and 3 bases at J, with 12 bases between the two ends. The CDR3 is made up of 15 amino acids. CDR3 in amino acids: CASSSRGTPNEKLFF. CDR3 nucleotides: TGTGCCAGCAGCTCGAGGGGGACGCCTAATGAAAAACTGTTTTTT.

The chain joins TRBV11-2 to TRBJ2-5; 10 bases are shared with TRBD2. The germline V gene encodes CDR1 SGHAT and CDR2 FQNNGV. After removal of 5 bases from V and 4 bases from J, the junction contained 28 bases not matched to a gene. The CDR3 covers 22 residues. CDR3 protein: CASSPRDEGTIRLAGDGETQYF. CDR3 DNA sequence: TGTGCCAGCAGCCCCCGTGACGAGGGTACTATCCGGCTAGCGGGAGATGGAGAGACCCAGTACTTC.

V gene TRBV10-3 combines with J gene TRBJ2-4, with 7 bases lining up with TRBD1. The better agreement between TRBJ2-7 and the DNA end casts doubt on the J call. The germline gives CDR1 ENHRY, CDR2 SYGVKD. The CDR3 is 15 amino acids. The CDR3 loop is CAIRPDRESLYEQYF. In DNA, the CDR3 is TGTGCCATCAGACCCGACAGGGAGTCGTTGTACGAGCAGTACTTC.

This clonotype was picked up many times. The chain combines TRBV2 with TRBJ2-4, with D perhaps TRBD1 or TRBD2 (5 bases each). The V end was cut by 4 bases, the J end by 3 bases, with 16 bases between. From germline, CDR1 is SNHLY and CDR2 FYNNEI. The CDR3 consists of 16 residues. CDR3 residues: CASSGWGLGDKNIQYF. CDR3 nucleotide sequence: TGTGCCAGCAGTGGCTGGGGATTGGGGGACAAAAACATTCAGTACTTC.

This chain joins TRBV4-2 and TRBJ2-3; D could derive from TRBD1 or TRBD2 (6 bases each). The V end lost 1 base, the J end lost 3 bases, and 17 bases lay between the germline ends. The germline V gene has CDR1 LGHNA and CDR2 YNFKEQ. This CDR3 contains 17 residues. The DNA for the CDR3 is TGTGCCAGCAGCCAAGCGCAACAGGGAGGCGGGACAGATACGCAGTATTTT. This translates into CASSQAQQGGGTDTQYF.

This clonotype was seen a few times. The rearrangement joins TRBV9 to TRBJ2-3; TRBD1 matches at 8 bases. J was trimmed by 3 bases and V by 2 bases; bases with no gene match: 5. The CDR3 has 15 residues. Germline V gene lookup returns CDR1 SGDLS and CDR2 YYNGEE. CDR3 residues: CASSVRTGTTDTQYF. The DNA of the CDR3 is TGTGCCAGCAGCGTGAGGACAGGGACAACAGATACGCAGTATTTT.